This entry lists 28 T cell receptor beta chains sequenced from one sample in a study of blood T cell repertoires in COVID-19. Sequencing was performed with immunoSEQ multiplex PCR; in TCRdb, only in-frame clones are kept and a portion is missing. The repertoire holds some 450,000 clones, around 90% seen once, with roughly 0.87% in the top ten. The sample taken for sequencing was peripheral blood. The receptors stem from a man aged 18 to 30 with COVID-19, enrolled during active disease.

The rearrangement uses TRBV9 and TRBJ2-2; 15 bases map to TRBD2. This CDR3 has 16 residues. Germline values: CDR1 SGDLS, CDR2 YYNGEE. The V gene end was trimmed by 3 bases and the J gene end by 5 bases; junction bases not matched to a gene: 2. Here the CDR3 DNA reads TGTGCCAGCAGCGAAGGGACTAGCGGGGGGACCGGGGAGCTGTTTTTT. Residues: CASSEGTSGGTGELFF.

The chain has TRBV6-1 and TRBJ2-5; TRBD2 agrees at 9 bases. This CDR3 has 14 residues. CDR1 MNHNS and CDR2 SASEGT come from the germline V gene. Germline trimming cut 8 bases from V and 1 base from J; bases unmatched to any gene: 5. DNA for the CDR3: TGTGCCAGCCTAGCGGGACCCTTCCAAGAGACCCAGTACTTC. Its translation: CASLAGPFQETQYF.

V gene TRBV19 combines with J gene TRBJ2-7; 10 nucleotides align to TRBD1. This CDR3 comprises 13 residues. Germline values: CDR1 LNHDA, CDR2 SQIVND (reference sequence). Losses at the gene ends were 9 bases for V and 7 bases for J; bases not matched to a gene: 9. The chain's CDR3 is CASGQGGLSEQYF. The CDR3 nucleotides are TGTGCCAGCGGACAGGGGGGATTGAGTGAGCAGTACTTC.

This chain joins TRBV6-5 and TRBJ2-1; TRBD1 agrees at 9 bases. The CDR3 consists of 15 residues. Losses at the gene ends were 7 bases for V and 2 bases for J; bases not matched to a gene: 6. CDR1 MNHEY and CDR2 SVGAGI come from the germline V gene. In DNA form, the CDR3 reads TGTGCCAGCATTAACACAGGGGGCACCTACAATGAGCAGTTCTTC. It is translated as CASINTGGTYNEQFF.

This chain joins TRBV7-9 and TRBJ2-5; 11 nucleotides agree with TRBD2. V trimming: 7 bases; J trimming: 1 base; junction bases outside the gene matches: 2. This CDR3 is 14 amino acids long. Germline values: CDR1 SEHNR, CDR2 FQNEAQ (reference sequence). CDR3 nucleotides: TGTGCCAGCAAAACTAGCGGGGGCCAAGAGACCCAGTACTTC. This encodes CASKTSGGQETQYF.

This chain links TRBV5-4 with TRBJ1-2; D gene ambiguous. This CDR3 is built from 13 residues. Germline V gene data show CDR1 as SGHNT and CDR2 as YYREEE (reference sequence). Deletions cut 4 bases from V and 6 bases from J, with 13 bases between. CDR3 DNA sequence: TGTGCCAGCAGCCGCGGATCCTGGAATGGCTACACCTTC. Its protein is CASSRGSWNGYTF.

The chain recombines TRBV11-2 with TRBJ2-7; D possibly corresponds to TRBD1 (6 bases). Germline V gives CDR1 SGHAT, CDR2 FQNNGV. The CDR3 length is 15 residues. Trimming left V 6 bases short and J 0 bases short, with 15 bases between. CDR3 in amino acids: CASRTYRDISYEQYF. DNA for the CDR3: TGTGCCAGCAGGACTTACCGGGACATCTCCTACGAGCAGTACTTC.

V is TRBV2 and J is TRBJ1-5; TRBD1 matches at 9 bases. This CDR3 has 15 amino acids. In germline, CDR1 is SNHLY, CDR2 FYNNEI. The V segment lost 6 bases and the J segment 7 bases; nucleotides outside the gene matches: 10. CDR3 in amino acids: CASRETGGAGQPQHF. The CDR3, as DNA: TGTGCCAGCAGAGAAACAGGGGGCGCAGGCCAGCCCCAGCATTTT.

The CDR3 DNA sequence: TGCGCCAGCAGCGCGAATCAGGGGAACACTGAAGCTTTCTTT. Its protein product is CASSANQGNTEAFF. V usage is TRBV5-1 and J usage is TRBJ1-1; TRBD1 is a possible D gene (5 bases). CDR1 and CDR2 (germline): SGHRS, YFSETQ. V lost 4 bases and J lost 1, with 11 bases in between. The CDR3 runs to 14 residues.

The chain recombines TRBV14 with TRBJ2-1; TRBD2 agrees at 9 bases. The CDR3 is made up of 15 amino acids. With V trimmed by 6 bases and J by 1 base, 4 bases remained unmatched. Germline-derived CDR1 and CDR2 are SGHDN and FVKESK. CDR3 in DNA: TGTGCCAGCAGAGCGGGAGGAGGTTCCTACAATGAGCAGTTCTTC. Its protein product is CASRAGGGSYNEQFF.

V and J are TRBV2 and TRBJ2-7; TRBD1 is a possible D gene (5 bases). From germline, CDR1 is SNHLY and CDR2 FYNNEI. Trimming left V 2 bases short and J 0 bases short, with 8 bases between. The CDR3 length is 14 residues. This CDR3 reads CASSENRNSYEQYF. In nucleotides, the CDR3 is TGTGCCAGCAGTGAAAACAGGAACTCCTACGAGCAGTACTTC.

This clone appeared a single time. The J gene is TRBJ1-2, the V gene TRBV30, with D perhaps TRBD1 (5 bases). The length of the CDR3 is 13 residues. Trimming took off 0 bases at V and 6 bases at J, with 11 bases between the two ends. Germline CDR1 and CDR2: GTSNPN and SVGIG (reference sequence). CDR3: CAWSVSGGDGYTF. CDR3 DNA sequence: TGTGCCTGGAGTGTATCAGGAGGGGATGGCTACACCTTC.

This rearrangement joins TRBV23-1 to TRBJ2-4; TRBD1 agrees at 12 bases. TRBV23-1 is placed among ORFs of uncertain function. This CDR3 is built from 19 residues. Unmatched junction bases numbered 11, after V lost 5 bases and J lost 0 bases. This CDR3 reads CASSVNRDRGPLAKNIQYF. In DNA, the CDR3 is TGCGCCAGCAGTGTAAACCGGGACAGGGGGCCACTAGCCAAAAACATTCAGTACTTC.

The V and J genes are TRBV5-1 and TRBJ2-2; 9 positions match TRBD1. The germline CDR1 and CDR2 sequences are SGHRS and YFSETQ. V shed 0 bases and J 7 bases; nucleotides not matched to a gene: 7. This CDR3 has 16 amino acids. CDR3 DNA sequence: TGCGCCAGCAGCTTGGGGGACAGGGAGGCAGTCGGGGAGCTGTTTTTT. Its translation is CASSLGDREAVGELFF.

The chain is built from TRBV9 and TRBJ1-6; D uncertain. With 0 bases removed from V and 8 bases from J, the gap between germline ends came to 12 bases. The length of the CDR3 is 15 residues. Germline loops: CDR1 SGDLS, CDR2 YYNGEE. CDR3 in DNA: TGTGCCAGCAGCGTAGCCCCAGACGGAGATTCACCCCTCCACTTT. Its protein product is CASSVAPDGDSPLHF.

V gene TRBV6-5 combines with J gene TRBJ1-2, with D maybe TRBD1 (5 bases). The V end lost 2 bases, the J end lost 4 bases, and 11 bases lay between the germline ends. CDR3 length: 14 residues. Per the germline V gene, CDR1 is MNHEY and CDR2 is SVGAGI. DNA of the CDR3: TGTGCCAGCAGTTACGGCGGGGGACTCTATGGCTACACCTTC. This codes for CASSYGGGLYGYTF.

The chain uses TRBV5-6 and TRBJ1-2, with D uncertain. Per germline, CDR1 SGHDT and CDR2 YYEEEE. V lost 6 bases, J lost 6 bases, and 18 bases lay in between. The CDR3 runs 14 residues. The CDR3 DNA reads TGTGCCAGCACCCTTTGGAGGGCGGAGAATGGCTACACCTTC. Translated: CASTLWRAENGYTF.

The chain links TRBV28 to TRBJ2-2; D not resolved. There are 12 residues in the CDR3. Trimming pared 7 bases from V and 5 bases from J, leaving 8 bases between. The germline CDR1 and CDR2 sequences are MDHEN and SYDVKM. CDR3 in amino acids: CASKYLTGELFF. CDR3 nucleotide sequence: TGTGCCAGCAAATATCTGACCGGGGAGCTGTTTTTT. Based on the CDR3 plus reference TRBV28 and TRBJ2-2, the full variable domain is DVKVTQSSRYLVKRTGEKVFLECVQDMDHENMFWYRQDPGLGLRLIYFSYDVKMKEKGDIPEGYSVSREKKERFSLILESASTNQTSMYLCASKYLTGELFFGEGSRLTVL.

The J gene is TRBJ2-2, the V gene TRBV1; the table names TRBD2, a call not compared with the DNA. TRBV1 constitutes a pseudogene. This CDR3 comprises 17 residues. The CDR3 here is CTSSQEGLAPDTGELFF. DNA of the CDR3: TGCACCAGCAGCCAAGAGGGACTAGCCCCCGACACCGGGGAGCTGTTTTTT.

The chain has TRBV30 and TRBJ2-3, with 8 bases fitting TRBD2. CDR3 length: 13 residues. Losses at the gene ends were 5 bases for V and 5 bases for J; bases not matched to a gene: 6. Germline lookup yields CDR1 GTSNPN and CDR2 SVGIG (reference sequence). The CDR3 loop is CAWGTLAGDTQYF. The DNA of the CDR3 is TGTGCCTGGGGTACGCTAGCGGGAGATACGCAGTATTTT.

The chain has TRBV14 and TRBJ1-1; TRBD1 is a possible D gene (5 bases). The germline CDR1 and CDR2 sequences are SGHDN and FVKESK. V gave up 5 bases and J gave up 3 bases, with 16 bases separating them. The length of the CDR3 is 15 residues. The CDR3 sequence: CASSSLTAGDTEAFF. In nucleotides, the CDR3 is TGTGCCAGCAGCTCCCTGACAGCTGGGGACACTGAAGCTTTCTTT.

The V and J genes are TRBV11-3 and TRBJ2-5, with a tentative D call TRBD2 (5 bases). V was trimmed by 5 bases and J by 9 bases, leaving 16 bases between them. The germline V gene has CDR1 SGHNT and CDR2 YENEEA. The CDR3 is made up of 13 amino acids. In nucleotides, the CDR3 is TGTGCCAGCAGCCGACGGGGAGAGAGGGCCCAGTACTTC. Translating gives CASSRRGERAQYF.

Comment on this clone: Other DNA sequences within the sample encode an identical CDR3. The rearrangement uses TRBV19 and TRBJ2-7; D is possibly TRBD1 (7 bases). The CDR3 runs to 15 residues. V lost 3 bases, J lost 7 bases, and 19 bases lay in between. The germline CDR1 and CDR2 sequences are LNHDA and SQIVND (reference sequence). DNA for the CDR3: TGTGCCAGTAGTATTGGAGGCAGGGGGGTCGGAGAGCAGTACTTC. Its protein is CASSIGGRGVGEQYF.

As regards this clone: The same CDR3 can be traced to other DNA sequences in this sample. This rearrangement joins TRBV12-3 or TRBV12-4 to TRBJ2-7; D unresolved. V was clipped by 6 bases and J by 0 bases, with 6 bases between them. This CDR3 comprises 12 residues. The CDR3 loop is CASSPSSYEQYF. As DNA, the CDR3 is TGTGCCAGCAGCCCGAGCTCCTACGAGCAGTACTTC.

This clone was seen a single time. V usage is TRBV11-1 and J usage is TRBJ1-1; a possible D gene is TRBD1 (5 bases). The length of the CDR3 is 14 residues. Germline CDR1 is SGHAT and CDR2 is FQDESV (reference sequence). Trimming took 3 bases from V and 3 from J, leaving 11 bases between them. CDR3 protein: CASSLGEGYTEAFF. CDR3 in DNA: TGTGCCAGCAGCTTGGGGGAGGGGTACACTGAAGCTTTCTTT.

As regards this clone: This sample includes further DNA sequences coding for the same CDR3. This rearrangement joins TRBV7-2 to TRBJ1-1, with no clear D. V was clipped by 2 bases and J by 0 bases, with 4 bases between them. The CDR3 is made up of 13 amino acids. From germline, CDR1 is SGHTA and CDR2 FQGNSA. This CDR3 reads CASSLSVNTEAFF. CDR3 coding DNA: TGTGCCAGCAGCTTATCGGTGAACACTGAAGCTTTCTTT.

J is TRBJ2-1 and V is TRBV5-4, with TRBD2 matching over 11 bases. With V trimmed by 4 bases and J by 12 bases, 15 bases remained unmatched. Per germline, CDR1 SGHNT and CDR2 YYREEE (reference sequence). The CDR3 contains 16 residues. This CDR3 reads CASSGRLAGGRNRQFF. In nucleotides, the CDR3 is TGTGCCAGCAGCGGACGGTTAGCGGGGGGGCGAAATAGGCAGTTCTTC.

The J gene is TRBJ1-1, the V gene TRBV19; possibly TRBD1 for D (6 bases). The CDR3 is made up of 14 amino acids. The germline V gene has CDR1 LNHDA and CDR2 SQIVND (reference sequence). The V gene lost 2 bases and the J gene lost 2 bases, with 9 bases spanning the gap. The CDR3 DNA is TGTGCCAGTAGTATACGGGGGGCTAACACTGAAGCTTTCTTT. Residues: CASSIRGANTEAFF.